These 17 T cell receptor beta chains were sequenced from one sample in a study of shared clonotypes between healthy human individuals. Clones were sequenced by immunoSEQ multiplex PCR, and TCRdb holds only the in-frame ones, with some missing. Seen here are about 1 million clones, 65% to 75% observed once, and the top ten hold about 1.5%. The specimen sequenced was memory CD4+ T cells sorted from blood. Indicated subset: CD45RA-negative fraction. Receptors were obtained from a man aged 18 to 29 in good health.

The gene calls are TRBV5-1 and TRBJ2-7; 7 positions agree with TRBD1. With 4 bases clipped from V and 4 bases from J, the junction kept 5 bases outside the gene matches. Germline assignment: CDR1 SGHRS and CDR2 YFSETQ. The CDR3 spans 13 residues. CDR3 amino acids: CASSGTDPYEQYF. The CDR3 nucleotides read TGCGCCAGCAGCGGGACAGACCCGTACGAGCAGTACTTC.

Comments on this clone: The same CDR3 also results from other DNA sequences found in this sample. This rearrangement joins TRBV29-1 to TRBJ2-3; 8 bases are shared with TRBD1. The CDR3 contains 13 residues. Germline V gene data show CDR1 as SQVTM and CDR2 as ANQGSEA. The junction had 0 bases not matched to a gene; V was cut back by 2 bases and J by 2 bases. The CDR3 reads CSVEQGATDTQYF. Written as DNA, the CDR3 is TGCAGCGTTGAACAGGGGGCCACAGATACGCAGTATTTT.

This clone came up many times. This sequence joins TRBV6-5 and TRBJ2-6; possibly TRBD2 for D (6 bases). Trimming left V 6 bases short and J 0 bases short, with 9 bases between. The CDR3 runs 15 residues. Germline loops: CDR1 MNHEY, CDR2 SVGAGI. The CDR3 reads CASRPGGSGANVLTF. The CDR3 bases are TGTGCCAGCAGACCCGGGGGCTCTGGGGCCAACGTCCTGACTTTC.

The V call is TRBV7-9, the J call TRBJ2-1; 10 nucleotides agree with TRBD2. The trim removed 1 base at V and 2 bases at J, leaving 11 bases unmatched. This CDR3 has 19 amino acids. CDR1 and CDR2 from the germline V gene are SEHNR and FQNEAQ (reference sequence). DNA of the CDR3: TGTGCCAGCAGCTTAGGCGGCGGTAGCGGGGGGCGAACCTACAATGAGCAGTTCTTC. Translating gives CASSLGGGSGGRTYNEQFF.

In DNA, the CDR3 is TGTGCCTGGAACCGGGACACCGGCAACCAGTACTTC. Amino acids: CAWNRDTGNQYF. The chain is built from TRBV30 and TRBJ2-5; possibly TRBD1 for D (6 bases). This CDR3 spans 12 amino acids. V dropped 4 bases and J dropped 10 bases, with 16 bases sitting between them. Germline V CDR1 and CDR2: GTSNPN, SVGIG (reference sequence).

The V and J genes are TRBV6-5 and TRBJ2-6; unclear D gene. CDR3 length equals 15 residues. The germline V gene encodes CDR1 MNHEY and CDR2 SVGAGI. The germline V and J ends were trimmed by 5 bases and 0 bases, with 8 bases remaining between them. The CDR3 is CASSRIRSGANVLTF. The CDR3 nucleotides are TGTGCCAGCAGTCGAATACGCTCTGGGGCCAACGTCCTGACTTTC.

V gene TRBV2 combines with J gene TRBJ2-7, with 9 positions matching TRBD2. The trim removed 8 bases at V and 4 bases at J, leaving 3 bases unmatched. The V gene's germline CDR1 is SNHLY and CDR2 FYNNEI. CDR3 size: 12 residues. CDR3 in DNA: TGTGCCAGCGAGCGGGAGGCGTACGAGCAGTACTTC. This gives the protein CASEREAYEQYF.

The chain links TRBV6-5 to TRBJ2-7; 8 bases align to TRBD2. The CDR3 is 14 residues long. CDR1 is MNHEY, CDR2 SVGAGI, per germline. Trimming removed 7 bases from V and 2 bases from J; junction bases left unmatched: 7. In DNA, the CDR3 is TGTGCCAGCACCCCGGGGGGGGGCCCCTACGAGCAGTACTTC. Encoded protein: CASTPGGGPYEQYF.

The chain links TRBV19 to TRBJ1-3, with a possible D match to TRBD1 (5 bases). The CDR3 loop spans 18 amino acids. The germline V gene has CDR1 LNHDA and CDR2 SQIVND (reference sequence). Trimming took 4 bases from V and 2 from J, leaving 21 bases between them. The CDR3 loop is CASSKDRTGTGAGNTIYF. The CDR3 DNA reads as TGTGCCAGTAGTAAAGATCGTACCGGGACGGGAGCTGGAAACACCATATATTTT.

The CDR3 DNA is TGTGCCAGCAGCCCTCAGGGTTTAGGTGAAAAACTGTTTTTT. It encodes CASSPQGLGEKLFF. V is TRBV11-2 and J is TRBJ1-4; maybe TRBD1 (5 bases). This CDR3 has 14 residues. Germline V gene lookup returns CDR1 SGHAT and CDR2 FQNNGV. Between the trimmed V and J ends, which lost 5 bases and 7 bases, there was a span of 14 bases.

The V gene is TRBV5-2, the J gene TRBJ1-2; the D call of TRBD1 is as the table states it, not checked on the DNA. TRBV5-2 is a documented pseudogene. The CDR3 is made up of 13 amino acids. The CDR3 DNA reads as TGTGCCAGCAGATCCGGGACAGGGTATGGCTACACCTTC. It encodes CASRSGTGYGYTF.

The rearrangement uses TRBV28 and TRBJ1-5; D uncertain. In germline, CDR1 is MDHEN, CDR2 SYDVKM. CDR3 length: 12 residues. The V and J ends lost 1 base and 11 bases respectively, with 9 bases between them. The CDR3 DNA is TGTGCCAGCAGTTTATTCGGGCTGTCCCAGCATTTT. Translated, it gives CASSLFGLSQHF. The full variable domain, in which reference TRBV28 and TRBJ1-5 provide the parts outside the CDR3, is DVKVTQSSRYLVKRTGEKVFLECVQDMDHENMFWYRQDPGLGLRLIYFSYDVKMKEKGDIPEGYSVSREKKERFSLILESASTNQTSMYLCASSLFGLSQHFGDGTRLSIL.

V is TRBV6-1 and J is TRBJ2-7; D is possibly TRBD2 (6 bases). CDR1 and CDR2 from the germline V gene are MNHNS and SASEGT. The germline V and J ends were trimmed by 0 bases and 2 bases, with 11 bases remaining between them. The CDR3 consists of 15 residues. The DNA for the CDR3 is TGTGCCAGCAGTGAAGCGCCGGCTAGCGCCTACGAGCAGTACTTC. Its translation is CASSEAPASAYEQYF.

V usage is TRBV2 and J usage is TRBJ2-1; no clear D gene. CDR1 is SNHLY, CDR2 FYNNEI, per germline. V lost 3 bases and J 4 bases, leaving 7 bases between the germline ends. The CDR3 extends over 13 amino acids. The CDR3 DNA reads as TGTGCCAGCAGTGACCTTGGTTACAATGAGCAGTTCTTC. This encodes CASSDLGYNEQFF.

The V gene is TRBV6-5, the J gene TRBJ1-4; 9 bases match TRBD1. The V and J ends lost 2 bases and 7 bases, in that order; junction bases with no gene match: 5. The CDR3 runs 15 residues. Germline V gives CDR1 MNHEY, CDR2 SVGAGI. The CDR3 region is CASSYAGQGVEKLFF. The CDR3, as DNA: TGTGCCAGCAGTTACGCGGGACAGGGCGTTGAAAAACTGTTTTTT.

V usage is TRBV6-6 and J usage is TRBJ2-7; the match to TRBD1 covers 7 bases. This CDR3 is built from 13 residues. Germline trimming cut 2 bases from V and 5 bases from J; bases unmatched to any gene: 3. Germline assignment: CDR1 MNHNY and CDR2 SVGAGI (reference sequence). The CDR3 coding sequence is TGTGCCAGCAGTTACGAGGGGGCCAACGAGCAGTACTTC. Its translation is CASSYEGANEQYF.

The V gene is TRBV2, the J gene TRBJ2-7, with 8 bases that match TRBD1. Trimming took 7 bases from V and 6 from J; bases not matched to a gene: 11. The CDR3 is 14 amino acids. Germline V gives CDR1 SNHLY, CDR2 FYNNEI. The CDR3 loop is CASTQDRAPPEQYF. The DNA for the CDR3 is TGTGCCAGCACCCAGGACAGGGCACCCCCCGAGCAGTACTTC.